The 11 T cell receptor beta chains presented below share a single source sample, sequenced in a study of T cells in localized non-small cell lung cancer. This table comes from immunoSEQ multiplex PCR, and its TCRdb copy is limited to in-frame clones, with some not included. The table lists 1,500 to 2,500 clones, around 30% of them singletons. The sequencing used lung tumor tissue, collected before any cancer treatment. Source of these receptors: a male donor older than 55 with stage I squamous cell lung carcinoma.

This clone was seen just once. The V and J genes are TRBV12-5 and TRBJ1-1; no reliable D call. Germline V gene data show CDR1 as LGHNT and CDR2 as FRNRAP. V dropped 5 bases and J dropped 4 bases, with 11 bases sitting between them. The CDR3 loop spans 13 amino acids. The DNA for the CDR3 is TGTGCTAGTGGTCAAGGGTCCTTCACTGAAGCTTTCTTT. It is translated as CASGQGSFTEAFF.

V and J are TRBV30 and TRBJ1-2; 9 bases line up with TRBD1. This CDR3 is built from 13 residues. The germline CDR1 and CDR2 sequences are GTSNPN and SVGIG (reference sequence). V lost 5 bases, J lost 8 bases, and 9 bases stayed unmatched. CDR3 in DNA: TGTGCCTGGGGAAAGGGACAGGGCATGGGCTACACCTTC. This codes for CAWGKGQGMGYTF. Variable domain in full (rest from reference TRBV30 and TRBJ1-2): SQTIHQWPATLVQPVGSPLSLECTVEGTSNPNLYWYRQAAGRGLQLLFYSVGIGQISSEVPQNLSASRPQDRQFILSSKKLLLSDSGFYLCAWGKGQGMGYTFGSGTRLTVV.

The chain carries TRBV28 and TRBJ1-5; the D is unclear. The V gene's germline CDR1 is MDHEN and CDR2 SYDVKM. Trimming took 5 bases from V and 9 from J, leaving 11 bases between them. CDR3 length equals 12 residues. As DNA, the CDR3 is TGTGCCAGCAGTCCCCCAAGAGGGCCCCAGCATTTT. This sequence encodes CASSPPRGPQHF.

This clone is judged large. The chain carries TRBV19 and TRBJ1-5; 9 bases agree with TRBD1. CDR1 and CDR2 from the germline V gene are LNHDA and SQIVND (reference sequence). The CDR3 extends over 16 amino acids. Trimming at V came to 4 bases and at J to 7 bases, leaving 11 bases not matched to a gene. This chain's CDR3 is CASSTPGQGGRQPQHF. CDR3 coding DNA: TGTGCCAGTAGTACCCCGGGACAGGGAGGCAGGCAGCCCCAGCATTTT.

V usage is TRBV19 and J usage is TRBJ2-7, with 10 bases aligning to TRBD1. V was pared by 5 bases and J by 5 bases, with 9 bases of the junction left unmatched. Germline V gene sequence: CDR1 LNHDA, CDR2 SQIVND (reference sequence). This CDR3 is built from 15 residues. The CDR3 here is CASSLETGTGDEQYF. The CDR3 DNA sequence: TGTGCCAGTAGTTTGGAGACCGGGACAGGGGACGAGCAGTACTTC.

The rearrangement links TRBV30 to TRBJ2-1; D possibly corresponds to TRBD2 (6 bases). Trimming took 0 bases from V and 3 from J, leaving 12 bases between them. This CDR3 is 15 amino acids long. Germline V gives CDR1 GTSNPN, CDR2 SVGIG (reference sequence). CDR3 sequence: CAWSVFSGGYNEQFF. CDR3 bases: TGTGCCTGGAGTGTTTTTAGCGGAGGCTACAATGAGCAGTTCTTC.

V gene TRBV29-1 combines with J gene TRBJ1-1; D is unclear. The germline gives CDR1 SQVTM, CDR2 ANQGSEA. The CDR3 is 12 residues long. V was trimmed by 7 bases and J by 0 bases, leaving 9 bases between them. CDR3 protein: CSATLMNTEAFF. The CDR3 nucleotides read TGCAGCGCTACCCTCATGAACACTGAAGCTTTCTTT.

The chain has TRBV30 and TRBJ2-1, with TRBD2 matching over 9 bases. The germline V gene has CDR1 GTSNPN and CDR2 SVGIG (reference sequence). The CDR3 runs to 17 residues. V lost 2 bases to trimming and J lost 6 bases; unmatched junction nucleotides: 14. CDR3 in amino acids: CAWSRIAGAGGSNEQFF. The CDR3 nucleotides read TGTGCCTGGAGTAGGATAGCGGGAGCAGGGGGAAGCAATGAGCAGTTCTTC.

By share, this clone ranks as medium-sized (0.01 to 0.1%). The chain carries TRBV9 and TRBJ2-7; 8 bases map to TRBD2. The CDR3 spans 15 residues. V lost 5 bases, J lost 6 bases, and 13 bases stayed unmatched. Per the germline V gene, CDR1 is SGDLS and CDR2 is YYNGEE. This CDR3 is CASSGGLVAPGEQYF. Here the CDR3 DNA reads TGTGCCAGCAGTGGGGGACTAGTCGCCCCCGGCGAGCAGTACTTC.

This chain links TRBV25-1 with TRBJ1-1; D may be TRBD1 (5 bases). V dropped 3 bases and J dropped 6 bases, with 11 bases sitting between them. The CDR3 sequence is 13 residues long. Germline CDR1 is MGHDK and CDR2 is SYGVNS. The DNA for the CDR3 is TGTGCCAGCAGTGACCGGGGCCGTCCTGAAGCTTTCTTT. Its translation is CASSDRGRPEAFF.

This clone was seen a few times. The chain recombines TRBV28 with TRBJ1-5, with D perhaps matching TRBD1 (5 bases). The CDR3 runs 14 residues. Germline CDR1 MDHEN, CDR2 SYDVKM. Trimming cost V 3 bases and J 3 bases, with 9 bases left between them. The CDR3 region is CASSLGGTNQPQHF. The CDR3 DNA is TGTGCCAGCAGTTTGGGGGGTACCAATCAGCCCCAGCATTTT.